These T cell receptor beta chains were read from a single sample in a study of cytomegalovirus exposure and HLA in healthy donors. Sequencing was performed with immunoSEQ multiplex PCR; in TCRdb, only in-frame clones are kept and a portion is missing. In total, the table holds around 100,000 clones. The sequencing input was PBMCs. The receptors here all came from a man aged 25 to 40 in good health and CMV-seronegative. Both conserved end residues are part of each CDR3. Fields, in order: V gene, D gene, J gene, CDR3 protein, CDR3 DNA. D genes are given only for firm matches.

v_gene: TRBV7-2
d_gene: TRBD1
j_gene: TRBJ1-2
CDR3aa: CASSKTGGYGYTF
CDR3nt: TGTGCCAGCAGTAAAACAGGGGGCTATGGCTACACCTTC

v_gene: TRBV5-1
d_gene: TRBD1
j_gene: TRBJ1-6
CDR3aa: CASSLEGQGGSPLHF
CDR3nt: TGCGCCAGCAGCTTGGAGGGACAGGGTGGGTCACCCCTCCACTTT

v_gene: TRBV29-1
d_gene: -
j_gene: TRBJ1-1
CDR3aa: CSVRTGNTEAFF
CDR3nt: TGCAGCGTCCGTACAGGGAACACTGAAGCTTTCTTT

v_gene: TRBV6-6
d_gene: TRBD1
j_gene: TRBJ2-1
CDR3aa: CASSYSGQGAYEQFF
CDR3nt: TGTGCCAGCAGTTACTCCGGACAGGGGGCCTATGAGCAGTTCTTC

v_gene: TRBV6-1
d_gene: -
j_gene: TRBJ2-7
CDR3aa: CASSELTGLSGQYF
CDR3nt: TGTGCCAGCAGTGAACTAACAGGCCTCTCGGGGCAGTACTTC

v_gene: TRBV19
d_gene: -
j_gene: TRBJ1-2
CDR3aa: CASNIWRGELYGYTF
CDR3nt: TGTGCCAGTAACATATGGAGGGGTGAGCTCTATGGCTACACCTTC

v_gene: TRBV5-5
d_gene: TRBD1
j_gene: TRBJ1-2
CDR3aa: CASSSGQGAYGYTF
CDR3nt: TGTGCCAGCAGCTCCGGACAGGGGGCCTATGGCTACACCTTC

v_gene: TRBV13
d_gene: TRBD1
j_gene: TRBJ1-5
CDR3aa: CASSGQGDQPQHF
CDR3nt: TGTGCCAGCAGCGGACAGGGTGATCAGCCCCAGCATTTT

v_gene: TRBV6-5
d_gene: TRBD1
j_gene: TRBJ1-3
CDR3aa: CASSRQGGQNTIYF
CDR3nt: TGTGCCAGCAGTCGACAGGGGGGACAAAACACCATATATTTT

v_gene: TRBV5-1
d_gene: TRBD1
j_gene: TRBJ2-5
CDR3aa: CASSLQGGSQETQYF
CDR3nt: TGCGCCAGCAGCTTACAGGGGGGAAGCCAAGAGACCCAGTACTTC

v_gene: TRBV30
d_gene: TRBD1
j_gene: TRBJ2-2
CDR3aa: CAWSKTGADTGELFF
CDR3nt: TGTGCCTGGAGTAAAACAGGGGCGGACACCGGGGAGCTGTTTTTT

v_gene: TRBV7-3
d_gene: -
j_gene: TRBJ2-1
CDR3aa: CASSGTGTPFYNEQFF
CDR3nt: TGTGCCAGCAGCGGAACCGGGACTCCTTTTTACAATGAGCAGTTCTTC

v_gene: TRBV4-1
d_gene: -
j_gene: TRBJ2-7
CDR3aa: CASSQGASGGKSYEQYF
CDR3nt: TGCGCCAGCAGCCAAGGGGCCTCGGGGGGCAAGTCCTACGAGCAGTACTTC

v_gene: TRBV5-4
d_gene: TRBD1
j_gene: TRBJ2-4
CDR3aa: CASSTRQGRNIQYF
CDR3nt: TGTGCCAGCAGTACGAGACAGGGCCGGAACATTCAGTACTTC

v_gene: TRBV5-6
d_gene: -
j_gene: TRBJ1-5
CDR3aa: CASSRGGGIGNNQPQHF
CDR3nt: TGTGCCAGCAGCCGAGGCGGAGGGATCGGGAACAATCAGCCCCAGCATTTT

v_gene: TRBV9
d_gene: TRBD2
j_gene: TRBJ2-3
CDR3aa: CASSVSGVSGDTQYF
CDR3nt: TGTGCCAGCAGCGTGAGCGGGGTAAGCGGAGATACGCAGTATTTT

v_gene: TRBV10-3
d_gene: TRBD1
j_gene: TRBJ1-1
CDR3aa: CAINHPPTGRNEAFF
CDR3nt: TGTGCCATCAACCACCCCCCGACAGGGCGTAATGAAGCTTTCTTT

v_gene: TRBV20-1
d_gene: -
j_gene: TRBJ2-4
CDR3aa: CSATGHYIQYF
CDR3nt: TGCAGTGCCACGGGACACTACATTCAGTACTTC

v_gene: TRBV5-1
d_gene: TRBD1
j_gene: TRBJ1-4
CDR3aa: CASSFGQGGEKLFF
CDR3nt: TGCGCCAGCAGCTTCGGACAGGGGGGAGAAAAACTGTTTTTT

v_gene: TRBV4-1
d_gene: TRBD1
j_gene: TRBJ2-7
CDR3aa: CASSQDYPGGYEQYF
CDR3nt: TGCGCCAGCAGCCAAGATTACCCAGGGGGCTACGAGCAGTACTTC

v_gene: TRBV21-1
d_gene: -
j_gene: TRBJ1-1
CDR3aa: CASSKLDSACTEAFF
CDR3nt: TGTGCCAGCAGCAAACTGGACTCCGCCTGCACTGAAGCTTTCTTT

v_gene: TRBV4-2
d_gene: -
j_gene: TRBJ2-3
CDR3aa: CASSQVDTDTQYF
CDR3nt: TGTGCCAGCAGCCAAGTCGACACGGATACGCAGTATTTT

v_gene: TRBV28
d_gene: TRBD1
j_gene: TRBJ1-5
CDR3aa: CASSLLGGQGAIGNQPQHF
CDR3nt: TGTGCCAGCAGTTTATTAGGGGGGCAGGGGGCGATCGGCAATCAGCCCCAGCATTTT

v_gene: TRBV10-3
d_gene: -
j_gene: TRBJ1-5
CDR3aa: CATSQGNQPQHF
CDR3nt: TGTGCCACCTCCCAGGGGAATCAGCCCCAGCATTTT

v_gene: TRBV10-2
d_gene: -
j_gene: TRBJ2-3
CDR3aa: CASSPSTDTQYF
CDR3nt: TGCGCCAGCAGCCCTAGCACAGATACGCAGTATTTT

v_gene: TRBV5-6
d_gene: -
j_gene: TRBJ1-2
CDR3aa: CASSRLTGAANYGYTF
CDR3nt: TGTGCCAGCAGCCGCCTAACAGGCGCAGCTAACTATGGCTACACCTTC

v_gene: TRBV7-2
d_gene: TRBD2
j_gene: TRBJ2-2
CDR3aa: CASSLLLAGLGELFF
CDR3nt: TGTGCCAGCAGCTTATTGCTAGCGGGGCTCGGGGAGCTGTTTTTT

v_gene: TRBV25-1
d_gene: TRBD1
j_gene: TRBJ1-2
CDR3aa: CASSDPTGTGGGYTF
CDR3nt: TGTGCCAGCAGTGACCCCACCGGGACAGGGGGTGGCTACACCTTC

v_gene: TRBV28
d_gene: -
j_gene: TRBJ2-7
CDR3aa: CASSRSGFYYEQYF
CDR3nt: TGTGCCAGCAGTCGCTCAGGGTTTTATTACGAGCAGTACTTC

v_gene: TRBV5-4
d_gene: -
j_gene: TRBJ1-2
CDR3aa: CASSPHRETYGYTF
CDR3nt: TGTGCCAGCAGTCCACACAGGGAAACCTATGGCTACACCTTC

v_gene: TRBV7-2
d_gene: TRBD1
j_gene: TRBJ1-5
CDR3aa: CASSFDRGQPQHF
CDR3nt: TGTGCCAGCAGCTTTGACAGGGGTCAGCCCCAGCATTTT

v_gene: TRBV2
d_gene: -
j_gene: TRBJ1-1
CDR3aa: CASSDQGTPAEAFF
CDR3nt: TGTGCCAGCAGTGACCAGGGGACCCCTGCTGAAGCTTTCTTT

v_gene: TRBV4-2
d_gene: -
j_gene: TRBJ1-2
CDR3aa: CASSQEKQGAGYTF
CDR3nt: TGTGCCAGCAGCCAAGAAAAACAGGGTGCTGGCTACACCTTC

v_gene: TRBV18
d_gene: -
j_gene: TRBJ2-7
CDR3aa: CASSPPTGNSYEQYF
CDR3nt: TGTGCCAGCTCACCACCGACAGGTAACTCCTACGAGCAGTACTTC

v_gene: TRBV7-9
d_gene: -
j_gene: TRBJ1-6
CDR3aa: CASSIGQTNSPLHF
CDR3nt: TGTGCCAGCAGCATCGGACAGACCAATTCACCCCTCCACTTT

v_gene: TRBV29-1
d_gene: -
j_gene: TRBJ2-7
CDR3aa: CSAYGTGYEQYF
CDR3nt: TGCAGCGCTTACGGCACAGGGTACGAGCAGTACTTC

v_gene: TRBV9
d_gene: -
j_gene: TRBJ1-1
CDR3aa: CASTPDTEAFF
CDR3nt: TGTGCCAGCACCCCTGACACTGAAGCTTTCTTT

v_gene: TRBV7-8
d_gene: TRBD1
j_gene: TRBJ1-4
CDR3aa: CASSLQGGWEKLFF
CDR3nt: TGTGCCAGCAGCCTACAGGGGGGTTGGGAAAAACTGTTTTTT

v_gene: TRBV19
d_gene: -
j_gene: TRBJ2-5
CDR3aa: CASSIDTGQEEQYF
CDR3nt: TGTGCCAGTAGTATAGACACGGGACAAGAAGAGCAGTACTTC

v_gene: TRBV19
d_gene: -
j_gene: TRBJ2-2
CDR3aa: CASRAFVSEELFF
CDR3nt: TGTGCCAGTAGGGCCTTTGTAAGCGAGGAGCTGTTTTTT

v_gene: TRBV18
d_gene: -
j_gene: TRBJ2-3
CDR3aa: CASSPSGHIDTQYF
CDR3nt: TGTGCCAGCTCACCGTCGGGACACATAGATACGCAGTATTTT

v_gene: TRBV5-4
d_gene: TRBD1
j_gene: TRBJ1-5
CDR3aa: CASSLWQGDQPQHF
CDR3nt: TGTGCCAGCAGCTTGTGGCAGGGGGATCAGCCCCAGCATTTT